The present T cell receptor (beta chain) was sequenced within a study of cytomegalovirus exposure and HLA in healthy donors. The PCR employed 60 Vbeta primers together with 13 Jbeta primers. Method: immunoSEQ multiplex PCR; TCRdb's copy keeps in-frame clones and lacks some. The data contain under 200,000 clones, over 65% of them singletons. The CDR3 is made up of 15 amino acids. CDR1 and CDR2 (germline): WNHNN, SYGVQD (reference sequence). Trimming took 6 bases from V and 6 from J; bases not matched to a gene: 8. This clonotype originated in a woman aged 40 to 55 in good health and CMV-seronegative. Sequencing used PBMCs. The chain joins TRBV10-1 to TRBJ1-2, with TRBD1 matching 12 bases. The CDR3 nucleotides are TGCGCCAGCAGCGACGGGACAGGGGGCATGAATGGCTACACCTTC. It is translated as CASSDGTGGMNGYTF.